The clone carrying this T cell receptor (beta chain) was observed once. The sample is drawn from a study of blood T cell repertoires in COVID-19. Across the whole study: Acute and convalescent COVID-19 samples came from the United States, Italy and Spain.

In the original workflow: Amplification with reference gene primers provided the estimates of nucleated cell counts. The protocol was immunoSEQ multiplex PCR, while the TCRdb copy is restricted to in-frame clones and leaves out a portion. From that table come the V and J calls and clone size; the DNA was used to work out D and trimming. The sample contains 200,000 or so clones, more than 65% of which appear only once. CDR1 and CDR2 (germline): MNHEY, SVGEGT. CDR3 length equals 15 residues. The V and J ends lost 6 bases and 3 bases respectively, with 15 bases between them. The rearrangement joins TRBV6-2 or TRBV6-3 to TRBJ1-5, with a possible D match to TRBD1 (6 bases). Material: peripheral blood. This TCR was recovered from a woman in her fifties or sixties with acute or convalescent COVID-19. This CDR3 reads CASSGARGYNQPQHF. Here the CDR3 DNA reads TGTGCCAGCAGCGGAGCGAGGGGGTACAATCAGCCCCAGCATTTT.